This T cell receptor (beta chain) was documented in a study of T cells in Graves' hyperthyroidism and ophthalmopathy. This clonotype was seen ten or more times. The ends lost 5 bases at V and 8 bases at J; junction bases unmatched: 15. The CDR3 totals 17 residues. Germline CDR1 is MNHNS and CDR2 is SASEGT. Template material for amplifying TCR beta CDR3 regions consisted of RNA transcripts. The HTBI primer set drove a first-round RT-PCR of the TCR CDR3. TCRdb reanalysed the multiplex PCR reads using MiXCR and keeps one entry per CDR3 protein. The sample carries about 700,000 distinct CDR3 sequences, about 15% recorded once.

Sequencing was carried out using blood. This chain connects TRBV6-1 to TRBJ1-4; 9 bases align to TRBD1. This clonotype originated in a young woman with Graves' hyperthyroidism. The CDR3 sequence is CASSRTGTGTAGEKLFF. CDR3 nucleotide sequence: TGTGCCAGCAGTCGAACCGGGACAGGGACGGCTGGAGAAAAACTGTTTTTT.